These T cell receptor beta chains were read from a single sample in a study of blood T cells in healthy people across ages. Via MiXCR, TCRdb re-called the 5' RACE reads, giving one row per CDR3 protein. The table records roughly 650,000 distinct CDR3 sequences, roughly 32% of them present only once. Sequencing was carried out using blood. The receptors here all came from a woman aged 80 or over in good health. Both conserved end residues are part of each CDR3. The order of the fields is V gene, clone size, D gene, J gene, CDR3 DNA, CDR3 protein. The D gene is left open where the match is weak. Clone size, where shown, is once, few, many, or a class for clones that have expanded.

v_gene: TRBV29-1
abundance: many
d_gene: TRBD2
j_gene: TRBJ2-3
CDR3nt: TGCAGCGGCGGGGGGGGTACAGATACGCAGTATTTT
CDR3aa: CSGGGGTDTQYF

v_gene: TRBV7-9
abundance: NA
d_gene: NA
j_gene: TRBJ1-2
CDR3nt: TGTGCCAGCACCTGGTCGGCTGGCGGACACTATGGCTACACCTTC
CDR3aa: CASTWSAGGHYGYTF

v_gene: TRBV5-1
abundance: many
d_gene: NA
j_gene: TRBJ2-7
CDR3nt: TGCGCCAGCAGATCGGCAGGGGACTCCTACGAGCAGTACTTC
CDR3aa: CASRSAGDSYEQYF

v_gene: TRBV28
abundance: NA
d_gene: NA
j_gene: TRBJ1-4
CDR3nt: TGTGCCAGCAGTCTGATTGGGGGTAATGAAAAACTGTTTTTT
CDR3aa: CASSLIGGNEKLFF

v_gene: TRBV29-1
abundance: many
d_gene: NA
j_gene: TRBJ2-7
CDR3nt: TGCAGCGCCTCGGACGTCTACGAGCAGTACTTC
CDR3aa: CSASDVYEQYF

v_gene: TRBV25-1
abundance: NA
d_gene: TRBD1
j_gene: TRBJ2-5
CDR3nt: TGTGCCAGCAGGGACAGGGGAAAGTATAATGAGCAGTACTTC
CDR3aa: CASRDRGKYNEQYF

v_gene: TRBV13
abundance: NA
d_gene: NA
j_gene: TRBJ2-2
CDR3nt: TGTGCCAGCAGCCTTTGGGCCGGGACGGACCACACCGGGGAGCTGTTTTTT
CDR3aa: CASSLWAGTDHTGELFF

v_gene: TRBV20-1
abundance: NA
d_gene: TRBD2
j_gene: TRBJ2-3
CDR3nt: TGCAGTGCGGTCGATCGAGCGGGGATGGCAGATACGCAGTATTTT
CDR3aa: CSAVDRAGMADTQYF

v_gene: TRBV7-6
abundance: NA
d_gene: NA
j_gene: TRBJ2-7
CDR3nt: TGTGCCAGCAGCCTGGACGGGGGGCCCCCCTACGAGCAGTACTTC
CDR3aa: CASSLDGGPPYEQYF

v_gene: TRBV12-3/TRBV12-4
abundance: NA
d_gene: NA
j_gene: TRBJ2-3
CDR3nt: TGTGCCAGCACTTCTTGGGCCCAGGCTAGAGCAGATACGCAGTATTTT
CDR3aa: CASTSWAQARADTQYF

v_gene: TRBV18
abundance: NA
d_gene: NA
j_gene: TRBJ1-1
CDR3nt: TGCGCCAGCTCACAACAGGGACGCCGGGGCACTGAAGCTTTCTTT
CDR3aa: CASSQQGRRGTEAFF

v_gene: TRBV30
abundance: many
d_gene: NA
j_gene: TRBJ2-7
CDR3nt: TGTGCCTGGAAGGCCAGGGACCACGAGCAGTACTTC
CDR3aa: CAWKARDHEQYF

v_gene: TRBV20-1
abundance: few
d_gene: NA
j_gene: TRBJ1-2
CDR3nt: TGCAGTGCTCCCCTACAGGAACCACGGCTAGGCTACACCTTC
CDR3aa: CSAPLQEPRLGYTF